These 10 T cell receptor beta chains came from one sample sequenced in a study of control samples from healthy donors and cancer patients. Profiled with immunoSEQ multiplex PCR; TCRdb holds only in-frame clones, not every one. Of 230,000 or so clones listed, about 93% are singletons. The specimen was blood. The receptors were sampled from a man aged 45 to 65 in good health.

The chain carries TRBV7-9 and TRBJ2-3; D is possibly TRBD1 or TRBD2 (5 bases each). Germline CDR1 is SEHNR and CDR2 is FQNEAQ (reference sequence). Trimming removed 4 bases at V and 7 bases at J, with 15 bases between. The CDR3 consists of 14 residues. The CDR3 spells CASSSGPLPYTQYF. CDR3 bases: TGTGCCAGCAGCTCGGGACCACTCCCCTATACGCAGTATTTT.

The CDR3 DNA sequence: TGCGCCAGCAGCTTCACAGGGGAAGAGACCCAGTACTTC. This gives the protein CASSFTGEETQYF. The chain uses TRBV5-1 and TRBJ2-5, with TRBD1 matching over 7 bases. The CDR3 is 13 residues long. V lost 2 bases, J lost 3 bases, and 1 base stayed unmatched. Germline V gene sequence: CDR1 SGHRS, CDR2 YFSETQ. Using reference TRBV5-1 and TRBJ2-5 for the parts outside the CDR3, the full variable domain is KAGVTQTPRYLIKTRGQQVTLSCSPISGHRSVSWYQQTPGQGLQFLFEYFSETQRNKGNFPGRFSGRQFSNSRSEMNVSTLELGDSALYLCASSFTGEETQYFGPGTRLLVL.

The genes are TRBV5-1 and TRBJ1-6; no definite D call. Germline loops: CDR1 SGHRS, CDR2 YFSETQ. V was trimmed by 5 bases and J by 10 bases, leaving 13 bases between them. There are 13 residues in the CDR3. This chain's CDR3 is CASSSPLGSPLHF. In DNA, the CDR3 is TGCGCCAGCAGTTCCCCTTTGGGATCACCCCTCCACTTT.

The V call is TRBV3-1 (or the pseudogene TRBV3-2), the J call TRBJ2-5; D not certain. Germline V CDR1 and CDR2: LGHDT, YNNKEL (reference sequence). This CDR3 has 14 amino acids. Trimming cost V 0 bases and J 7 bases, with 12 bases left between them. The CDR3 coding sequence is TGTGCCAGCAGCCAAGAGCCAAGGGTGGGGACCCAGTACTTC. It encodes CASSQEPRVGTQYF.

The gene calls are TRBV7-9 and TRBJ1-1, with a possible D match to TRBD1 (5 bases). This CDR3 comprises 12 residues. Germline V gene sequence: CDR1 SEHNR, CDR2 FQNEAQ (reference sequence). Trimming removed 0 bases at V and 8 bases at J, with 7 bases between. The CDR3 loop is CASSLARGEAFF. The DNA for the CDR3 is TGTGCCAGCAGCTTAGCGCGGGGGGAAGCTTTCTTT.

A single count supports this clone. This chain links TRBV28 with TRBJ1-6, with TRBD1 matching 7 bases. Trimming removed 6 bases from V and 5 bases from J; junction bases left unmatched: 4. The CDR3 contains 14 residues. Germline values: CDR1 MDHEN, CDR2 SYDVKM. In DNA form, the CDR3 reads TGTGCCAGCAGCTCGACAGGGAATAATTCACCCCTCCACTTT. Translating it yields CASSSTGNNSPLHF.

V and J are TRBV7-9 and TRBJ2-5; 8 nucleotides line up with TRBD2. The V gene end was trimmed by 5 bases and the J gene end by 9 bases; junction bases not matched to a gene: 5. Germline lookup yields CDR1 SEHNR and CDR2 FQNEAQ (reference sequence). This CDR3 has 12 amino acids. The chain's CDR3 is CASSGLANSQYF. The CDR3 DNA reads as TGTGCCAGCAGCGGACTAGCCAACTCCCAGTACTTC.

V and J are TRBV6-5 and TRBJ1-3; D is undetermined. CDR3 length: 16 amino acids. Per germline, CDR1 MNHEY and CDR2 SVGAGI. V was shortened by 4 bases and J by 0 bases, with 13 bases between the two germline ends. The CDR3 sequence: CASSFARRNSGNTIYF. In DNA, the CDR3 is TGTGCCAGCAGTTTCGCCCGACGGAACTCTGGAAACACCATATATTTT.

In nucleotides, the CDR3 is TGTGCCACCAGCAGAGATCCAGGGATTAATGAAAAACTGTTTTTT. This codes for CATSRDPGINEKLFF. The rearrangement links TRBV15 to TRBJ1-4, with D possibly TRBD1 on 5 matching bases. The CDR3 contains 15 residues. Trimming removed 0 bases at V and 4 bases at J, with 9 bases between. Germline V gives CDR1 LNHNV, CDR2 YYDKDF (reference sequence).

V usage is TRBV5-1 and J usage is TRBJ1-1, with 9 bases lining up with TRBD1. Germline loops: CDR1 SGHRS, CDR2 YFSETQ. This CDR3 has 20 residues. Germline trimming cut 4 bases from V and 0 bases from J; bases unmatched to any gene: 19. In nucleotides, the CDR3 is TGCGCCAGCAGCCGTCCCGGGACAGGGACTTATGCGATTATGAACACTGAAGCTTTCTTT. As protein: CASSRPGTGTYAIMNTEAFF.